The sequence of this TCR beta chain was determined in a study of T cell responses to AZD1222 COVID-19 vaccine. Study-wide results and caveats: Nearly half of spike-specific TCRs reportedly target variant regions that are unmutated in the B.1.351 and B.1.1.7 variants.

The germline V gene encodes CDR1 LNHDA and CDR2 SQIVND (reference sequence). The V gene lost 9 bases and the J gene lost 2 bases, with 22 bases spanning the gap. This CDR3 contains 16 residues. In regard to this clone: Its matching antigen is unknown.

Produced via immunoSEQ multiplex PCR; TCRdb's table is partial and in-frame only. The repertoire holds nearly 110,000 clones, about nine tenths seen once, with 8% to 9.5% in the top ten. This chain uses TRBV19 with TRBJ2-5, with D possibly called TRBD1 or TRBD2 (6 bases each). The input for sequencing was peripheral blood, taken 28 days after the second AZD1222 dose. This clonotype originated in an adult who received the AZD1222 COVID-19 vaccine. The chain's CDR3 is CASERGDSPRQETQYF. As DNA, the CDR3 is TGTGCCAGCGAGAGGGGGGATTCGCCCCGACAAGAGACCCAGTACTTC.